Listed below are T cell receptor beta chains from one sample, sequenced in a study of T cell responses to AZD1222 COVID-19 vaccine. Measured with immunoSEQ multiplex PCR; TCRdb has only the in-frame clones, and not every one. There are about 150,000 clones in the sample; roughly 85% occur only once, and around 8% lies in the top ten. This material consisted of peripheral blood, taken on day 0 of AZD1222 vaccination. Every receptor here comes from an adult in good health. The CDR3 runs from the conserved cysteine through the conserved F or W.

>TRBV4-2|TRBJ1-1
CASSQDLSRGNTEAFF
>TRBV5-1|TRBJ2-5
CASSFGSGETQYF
>TRBV4-2|TRBJ1-5
CASSQDLTGYNQPQHF
>TRBV5-1|TRBJ1-1
CASSLAGQVNTEAFF
>TRBV28|TRBJ2-1
CASSAWGLADNEQFF
>TRBV6-1|TRBJ2-5
CASSEVGETQYF
>TRBV11-3|TRBJ2-3
CASSLAGGTDTQYF
>TRBV5-4|TRBJ2-6
CASKGSASIDSGANVLTF
>TRBV30|TRBJ1-5
CAAGQNNQPQHF
>TRBV14|TRBJ1-1
CASSQGSRLGAFF
>TRBV25-1|TRBJ1-6
CASSAVSYSPLHF
>TRBV4-2|TRBJ2-4
CASSQDPVAGGAGNIQYF
>TRBV3-1/TRBV3-2|TRBJ1-4
CASNYSGGNEKLFF
>TRBV6-5|TRBJ1-2
CASTLYRGGGYGYTF
>TRBV5-4|TRBJ2-1
CASSAYNEQFF
>TRBV5-1|TRBJ2-3
CASRDRTDTQYF
>TRBV19|TRBJ2-3
CASSMYWDPTDTQYF
>TRBV14|TRBJ2-7
CASSEGLGEQYF
>TRBV23-1|TRBJ1-5
CASSQLVSVGNQPQHF
>TRBV19|TRBJ1-4
CASSIRGGENEKLFF
>TRBV7-9|TRBJ1-3
CASSLSGEDTIYF
>TRBV10-3|TRBJ2-3
CAISESGGRQDTQYF
>TRBV2|TRBJ2-5
CASSVQRGSQETQYF
>TRBV5-8|TRBJ1-1
CASSLVTGQSGEAFF
>TRBV4-2|TRBJ2-5
CASAAQTGQETQYF
>TRBV9|TRBJ1-1
CASSVGTGMTEAFF
>TRBV2|TRBJ2-5
CASSEDGQGTETQYF
>TRBV11-2|TRBJ2-7
CASSLKPGSYEQYF
>TRBV5-4|TRBJ2-2
CASSFTGELFF
>TRBV10-3|TRBJ2-1
CAISESSYNEQFF
>TRBV24-1|TRBJ1-5
CATTRQDQTFSNQPQHF
>TRBV5-6|TRBJ2-3
CASSPWTGPDTQYF
>TRBV11-3|TRBJ2-1
CASSLGGFNNEQFF
>TRBV6-1|TRBJ2-3
CASSEGDRRTDTQYF
>TRBV2|TRBJ1-4
CASSEREKLFF
>TRBV15|TRBJ2-5
CATSSLGETQYF
>TRBV28|TRBJ1-2
CASSSPPGQGVGGYTF
>TRBV5-1|TRBJ2-5
CASSLYGEETQYF
>TRBV12-5|TRBJ1-1
CASPDRGKNTEAFF
>TRBV12-3/TRBV12-4|TRBJ1-2
CASSLGQTYTF
>TRBV10-2|TRBJ2-7
CASSESGAYEQYF
>TRBV7-6|TRBJ2-1
CASSQHGGGPKLFF
>TRBV28|TRBJ1-6
CASSLSPDTLSYNSPLHF
>TRBV7-6|TRBJ2-2
CASSFRTSAGELFF
>TRBV4-1|TRBJ1-5
CASSQVRGNQPQHF
>TRBV28|TRBJ2-3
CASSSDSGGRIGTDTQYF
>TRBV3-1/TRBV3-2|TRBJ1-3
CASSQEQGNTIYF
>TRBV19|TRBJ1-2
CANTRASGYTF
>TRBV3-1/TRBV3-2|TRBJ1-2
CASSQGGGAVYGYTF
>TRBV6-5|TRBJ2-1
CASRLAGGSYNEQFF
>TRBV11-2|TRBJ1-2
CASSLEAGTYYGYTF
>TRBV2|TRBJ2-1
CASTGTYYNEQFF
>TRBV6-5|TRBJ2-7
CASTTSNAPSEQYF